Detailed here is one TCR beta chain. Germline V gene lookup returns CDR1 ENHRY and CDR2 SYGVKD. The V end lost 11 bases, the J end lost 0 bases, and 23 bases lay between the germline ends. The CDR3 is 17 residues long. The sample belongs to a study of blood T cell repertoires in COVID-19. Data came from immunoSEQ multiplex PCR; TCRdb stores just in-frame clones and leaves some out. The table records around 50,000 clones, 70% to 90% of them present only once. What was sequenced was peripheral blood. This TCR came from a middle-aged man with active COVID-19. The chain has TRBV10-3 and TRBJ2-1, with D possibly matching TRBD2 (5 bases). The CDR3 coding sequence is TGTGCCTCGCAAACCTCCGGGTTAGGGAGCTCCTACAATGAGCAGTTCTTC. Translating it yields CASQTSGLGSSYNEQFF.